A selection of T cell receptor beta chains follows, all from one sample in a study of identical twins. TCRdb re-called the 5' RACE reads through MiXCR, storing one row per CDR3 protein. The sample consists of around 1.7 million distinct CDR3 sequences, less than 40% of them appearing once. The specimen was cord blood. The source is a newborn girl in good health. Both conserved end residues are part of each CDR3. The D gene is left open where the match is weak. A row's size may be missing; if present it is once, few, many or a size class.

j_call: TRBJ1-1; v_call: TRBV27; clone_size: -; d_call: TRBD1; cdr3_nt: TGTGCCAGCAGTTTAAGAGGGACAGGGTTTGTAGGAACTGAAGCTTTCTTT; cdr3_aa: CASSLRGTGFVGTEAFF
j_call: TRBJ2-7; v_call: TRBV6-1; clone_size: -; d_call: TRBD2; cdr3_nt: TGTGCCAGCAGTGACGTGACTAGCGGGGGATCCTACGAGCAGTACTTC; cdr3_aa: CASSDVTSGGSYEQYF
j_call: TRBJ2-7; v_call: TRBV6-6; clone_size: -; d_call: -; cdr3_nt: TGTGCCAGCAGTCCCATCGGTGGGGCGAGCTCCTACGAGCAGTACTTC; cdr3_aa: CASSPIGGASSYEQYF
j_call: TRBJ1-2; v_call: TRBV20-1; clone_size: few; d_call: -; cdr3_nt: TGCAGTGCTAGGTTAGCCTTAACGAACTATGGCTACACCTTC; cdr3_aa: CSARLALTNYGYTF
j_call: TRBJ1-2; v_call: TRBV27; clone_size: -; d_call: -; cdr3_nt: TGTGCCAGCAGTTTCGGGACACGGGGCTATGGCTACACCTTC; cdr3_aa: CASSFGTRGYGYTF
j_call: TRBJ2-7; v_call: TRBV28; clone_size: many; d_call: -; cdr3_nt: TGTGCCAGCAGTTTAAAACAGCCCTACGAGCAGTACTTC; cdr3_aa: CASSLKQPYEQYF
j_call: TRBJ2-7; v_call: TRBV25-1; clone_size: few; d_call: -; cdr3_nt: TGTGCCAGCAGTTCCAGCCCTCCCTACGAGCAGTACTTC; cdr3_aa: CASSSSPPYEQYF
j_call: TRBJ1-1; v_call: TRBV10-3; clone_size: few; d_call: -; cdr3_nt: TGTGCCATCAGTGAGTCACAGGGAAGGACTGAAGCTTTCTTT; cdr3_aa: CAISESQGRTEAFF
j_call: TRBJ2-7; v_call: TRBV18; clone_size: few; d_call: TRBD1; cdr3_nt: TGTGCCAGCTCACCAACGACAGGGTACGAGCAGTACTTC; cdr3_aa: CASSPTTGYEQYF
j_call: TRBJ2-5; v_call: TRBV28; clone_size: -; d_call: TRBD2; cdr3_nt: TGTGCCAGCAGTTCGTCAGCGGGAGGCCTCCAAGAGACCCAGTACTTC; cdr3_aa: CASSSSAGGLQETQYF
j_call: TRBJ2-7; v_call: TRBV24-1; clone_size: -; d_call: -; cdr3_nt: TGTGCCACCAGTGATGGCCAAGGGTCCGAGCAGTACTTC; cdr3_aa: CATSDGQGSEQYF
j_call: TRBJ2-3; v_call: TRBV2; clone_size: -; d_call: -; cdr3_nt: TGTGCCAGCAGTCTCCCGGGACTCCCTATGGGCACAGATACGCAGTATTTT; cdr3_aa: CASSLPGLPMGTDTQYF
j_call: TRBJ2-1; v_call: TRBV7-8; clone_size: -; d_call: TRBD2; cdr3_nt: TGTGCCAGCAGCACAAGGGACTACTACTCCTACAATGAGCAGTTCTTC; cdr3_aa: CASSTRDYYSYNEQFF
j_call: TRBJ2-7; v_call: TRBV15; clone_size: -; d_call: TRBD2; cdr3_nt: TGTGCCACCAGCAGAACAGAACCGGGGGGCGAGCAGTACTTC; cdr3_aa: CATSRTEPGGEQYF
j_call: TRBJ1-1; v_call: TRBV21-1; clone_size: -; d_call: -; cdr3_nt: TGTGCCAGCAGCAGCGACAGGGTAGAGGATGAAACTGAAGCTTTCTTT; cdr3_aa: CASSSDRVEDETEAFF
j_call: TRBJ2-7; v_call: TRBV20-1; clone_size: few; d_call: -; cdr3_nt: TGCAGTGCTAGAGAGGGGGGGACAGGTTCCTACGAGCAGTACTTC; cdr3_aa: CSAREGGTGSYEQYF
j_call: TRBJ1-5; v_call: TRBV24-1; clone_size: few; d_call: -; cdr3_nt: TGTGCCACCAGCTTACAGAATCAGCCCCAGCATTTT; cdr3_aa: CATSLQNQPQHF
j_call: TRBJ2-7; v_call: TRBV4-2; clone_size: -; d_call: TRBD2; cdr3_nt: TGTGCCAGCAGCCAAGAGGCACTAGCGAACAATGAGCAGTACTTC; cdr3_aa: CASSQEALANNEQYF
j_call: TRBJ2-5; v_call: TRBV20-1; clone_size: -; d_call: -; cdr3_nt: TGCAGTGCTACTAGGGACACAGCCCAAGAGACCCAGTACTTC; cdr3_aa: CSATRDTAQETQYF
j_call: TRBJ1-1; v_call: TRBV6-4; clone_size: -; d_call: -; cdr3_nt: TGTGCCAGCAGTGACTCGATTGGGAAAGGAAGGGCTTTCTTT; cdr3_aa: CASSDSIGKGRAFF
j_call: TRBJ1-3; v_call: TRBV5-1; clone_size: -; d_call: TRBD1; cdr3_nt: TGCGCCAGCAGCCCCTCCGGACAGGGGGCTGGAAACACCATATATTTT; cdr3_aa: CASSPSGQGAGNTIYF
j_call: TRBJ2-3; v_call: TRBV5-1; clone_size: -; d_call: TRBD2; cdr3_nt: TGCGCCAGCACCAACAGTGGGGGACTATTAACAGATACGCAGTATTTT; cdr3_aa: CASTNSGGLLTDTQYF
j_call: TRBJ2-1; v_call: TRBV5-1; clone_size: few; d_call: TRBD2; cdr3_nt: TGCGCCAGCCAGCCGGGACTAGCGTACAATGAGCAGTTCTTC; cdr3_aa: CASQPGLAYNEQFF
j_call: TRBJ1-2; v_call: TRBV7-9; clone_size: -; d_call: -; cdr3_nt: TGTGCCAGCAGCCAGGGTCGGGCGGACAACTATGGCTACACCTTC; cdr3_aa: CASSQGRADNYGYTF
j_call: TRBJ1-5; v_call: TRBV24-1; clone_size: -; d_call: -; cdr3_nt: TGTGCCACCAGTGCGGGGCAGTGGAATCAGCCCCAGCATTTT; cdr3_aa: CATSAGQWNQPQHF
j_call: TRBJ1-1; v_call: TRBV2; clone_size: few; d_call: -; cdr3_nt: TGTGCCAGCAGTAGGGTCCCGGGGGGGAACACTGAAGCTTTCTTT; cdr3_aa: CASSRVPGGNTEAFF
j_call: TRBJ2-3; v_call: TRBV3-1; clone_size: -; d_call: -; cdr3_nt: TGTGCCAGCAGCCAAGCCTTTCTTGGGGTTACAGATACGCAGTATTTT; cdr3_aa: CASSQAFLGVTDTQYF
j_call: TRBJ2-1; v_call: TRBV24-1; clone_size: -; d_call: -; cdr3_nt: TGTGCCACCAGTGATGGGGACGGGAGCTCCTACACTGAGCAGTTCTTC; cdr3_aa: CATSDGDGSSYTEQFF
j_call: TRBJ2-3; v_call: TRBV13; clone_size: -; d_call: TRBD2; cdr3_nt: TGTGCCAGCAGCTTAGAATCAGCGGGAGCGCTCACAGATACGCAGTATTTT; cdr3_aa: CASSLESAGALTDTQYF
j_call: TRBJ2-1; v_call: TRBV6-6; clone_size: -; d_call: TRBD2; cdr3_nt: TGTGCCAGCAGTTGGACTAGCGGAAGTAACAATGAGCAGTTCTTC; cdr3_aa: CASSWTSGSNNEQFF
j_call: TRBJ2-3; v_call: TRBV29-1; clone_size: few; d_call: TRBD1; cdr3_nt: TGCAGCTTTCGACAGGGTAGCACAGATACGCAGTATTTT; cdr3_aa: CSFRQGSTDTQYF
j_call: TRBJ1-4; v_call: TRBV4-1; clone_size: -; d_call: -; cdr3_nt: TGCGCCAGCAGCCACCAGACGGGGGGACAAAATGAAAAACTGTTTTTT; cdr3_aa: CASSHQTGGQNEKLFF
j_call: TRBJ2-3; v_call: TRBV4-2; clone_size: few; d_call: TRBD2; cdr3_nt: TGTGCCAGCAGCCCCGTCGGGAGGGCAGATACGCAGTATTTT; cdr3_aa: CASSPVGRADTQYF
j_call: TRBJ1-2; v_call: TRBV2; clone_size: many; d_call: -; cdr3_nt: TGTGCCAGCAGTGAAGATAACAGGAACTATGGCTACACCTTC; cdr3_aa: CASSEDNRNYGYTF
j_call: TRBJ2-7; v_call: TRBV28; clone_size: few; d_call: TRBD2; cdr3_nt: TGTGCCAGCAGTTCCCTTACCAGCGGGAGTGGGGACTCCTACGAGCAGTACTTC; cdr3_aa: CASSSLTSGSGDSYEQYF
j_call: TRBJ2-3; v_call: TRBV20-1; clone_size: -; d_call: -; cdr3_nt: TGCAGTGCTAGGCGGGACCACACAGATACGCAGTATTTT; cdr3_aa: CSARRDHTDTQYF
j_call: TRBJ1-2; v_call: TRBV20-1; clone_size: -; d_call: -; cdr3_nt: TGCAGTGCTAGGGACAGTTCCCCTTATGGCTACACCTTC; cdr3_aa: CSARDSSPYGYTF
j_call: TRBJ2-1; v_call: TRBV6-2/TRBV6-3; clone_size: many; d_call: TRBD2; cdr3_nt: TGTGCCAGCAGACGCGGACTAGCCAATTCCTACAATGAGCAGTTCTTC; cdr3_aa: CASRRGLANSYNEQFF
j_call: TRBJ2-1; v_call: TRBV20-1; clone_size: -; d_call: TRBD1; cdr3_nt: TGCAGTGCTAGATGGTCCGGGACAGGGTCGAATGAGCAGTTCTTC; cdr3_aa: CSARWSGTGSNEQFF
j_call: TRBJ1-6; v_call: TRBV7-9; clone_size: -; d_call: -; cdr3_nt: TGTGCCAGCAGCTTAGATCCTCAAGGTTCACCCCTCCACTTT; cdr3_aa: CASSLDPQGSPLHF
j_call: TRBJ2-3; v_call: TRBV5-1; clone_size: -; d_call: TRBD2; cdr3_nt: TGCGCCAGCAGCTCGCGTAGCGGGGACCGCACAGATACGCAGTATTTT; cdr3_aa: CASSSRSGDRTDTQYF
j_call: TRBJ2-7; v_call: TRBV28; clone_size: -; d_call: TRBD2; cdr3_nt: TGTGCCAGCAGTTCGGGACTATACCCCTACGAGCAGTACTTC; cdr3_aa: CASSSGLYPYEQYF
j_call: TRBJ2-1; v_call: TRBV3-1; clone_size: -; d_call: -; cdr3_nt: TGTGCCAGCAGCCTAATATCCCGGGCCAACAATGAGCAGTTCTTC; cdr3_aa: CASSLISRANNEQFF
j_call: TRBJ1-2; v_call: TRBV5-1; clone_size: -; d_call: -; cdr3_nt: TGCGCCAGCAGCCCCGGTGAGGGGGGATATGGCTACACCTTC; cdr3_aa: CASSPGEGGYGYTF
j_call: TRBJ1-6; v_call: TRBV25-1; clone_size: -; d_call: -; cdr3_nt: TGTGCCAGCAGTGAACCGGGACTGGATAATTCACCCCTCCACTTT; cdr3_aa: CASSEPGLDNSPLHF
j_call: TRBJ1-2; v_call: TRBV27; clone_size: few; d_call: -; cdr3_nt: TGTGCCAGCAAACGAGCAGGGGCGACCACCAATACTAACTATGGCTACACCTTC; cdr3_aa: CASKRAGATTNTNYGYTF
j_call: TRBJ2-3; v_call: TRBV29-1; clone_size: many; d_call: -; cdr3_nt: TGCAGCGTCCCCAGGAACCGGGATACGCAGTATTTT; cdr3_aa: CSVPRNRDTQYF
j_call: TRBJ2-1; v_call: TRBV6-2/TRBV6-3; clone_size: -; d_call: TRBD2; cdr3_nt: TGTGCCAGCAGGAGCGGGGGGCCTTCCTACAATGAGCAGTTCTTC; cdr3_aa: CASRSGGPSYNEQFF
j_call: TRBJ1-4; v_call: TRBV4-2; clone_size: few; d_call: -; cdr3_nt: TGTGCCAGCAGCGTCTTTGGCGGGCAGGGAGGGGAAAAACTGTTTTTT; cdr3_aa: CASSVFGGQGGEKLFF
j_call: TRBJ2-5; v_call: TRBV5-1; clone_size: -; d_call: TRBD2; cdr3_nt: TGCGCCAGCAGCTTGAGGCGGCTAGCGGGAACCCAAGAGACCCAGTACTTC; cdr3_aa: CASSLRRLAGTQETQYF
j_call: TRBJ2-1; v_call: TRBV12-5; clone_size: many; d_call: TRBD2; cdr3_nt: TGTGCTAGTGGTTTGTCCGCCTCTAGCGGGGGGCAGTTCTTC; cdr3_aa: CASGLSASSGGQFF
j_call: TRBJ2-2; v_call: TRBV7-2; clone_size: -; d_call: -; cdr3_nt: TGTGCCAGCAGCATAGACCTGAGGGGGGAGCTGTTTTTT; cdr3_aa: CASSIDLRGELFF
j_call: TRBJ2-1; v_call: TRBV11-2; clone_size: many; d_call: TRBD1; cdr3_nt: TGTGCCAGCAGTGGACAGGGGAACAATGAGCAGTTCTTC; cdr3_aa: CASSGQGNNEQFF
j_call: TRBJ2-1; v_call: TRBV20-1; clone_size: few; d_call: TRBD2; cdr3_nt: TGCAGTGCCCCTACTAGCGGGGGGGCCAATGAGCAGTTCTTC; cdr3_aa: CSAPTSGGANEQFF
j_call: TRBJ1-4; v_call: TRBV11-2; clone_size: few; d_call: -; cdr3_nt: TGTGCCAGCAGCTCCTGGGTGGCTAATGAAAAACTGTTTTTT; cdr3_aa: CASSSWVANEKLFF
j_call: TRBJ2-3; v_call: TRBV6-1; clone_size: few; d_call: -; cdr3_nt: TGTGCCAGCAGTCGGGACCGGGGATCTAGCACAGATACGCAGTATTTT; cdr3_aa: CASSRDRGSSTDTQYF
j_call: TRBJ1-1; v_call: TRBV5-6; clone_size: few; d_call: TRBD1; cdr3_nt: TGTGCCAGCAGCCCAACAGGGGCATCAGCTTTCTTT; cdr3_aa: CASSPTGASAFF
j_call: TRBJ1-5; v_call: TRBV7-4; clone_size: -; d_call: TRBD1; cdr3_nt: TGTGCCAGCAGCGCCCAAAACTCCGGGACAGATAGCAATCAGCCCCAGCATTTT; cdr3_aa: CASSAQNSGTDSNQPQHF
j_call: TRBJ2-7; v_call: TRBV3-1; clone_size: many; d_call: TRBD1; cdr3_nt: TGTGCCAGCAGCCAAGTGGGACAGGGAACCTACGAGCAGTACTTC; cdr3_aa: CASSQVGQGTYEQYF